These 32 T cell receptor beta chains were sequenced from one sample in a study of cytomegalovirus exposure and HLA in healthy donors. In the PCR, 60 Vbeta and 13 Jbeta primers were used. The assay was immunoSEQ multiplex PCR, and TCRdb's table has in-frame clones only and misses some. This sample has about 170,000 clones; 70% to 90% occur once, and the top ten carry approximately 2.5%. Specimen: PBMCs. Receptor source: a man between 25 and 39 years old in good health and CMV-seropositive.

The genes are TRBV7-2 and TRBJ1-5; 8 nucleotides match TRBD1. Germline values: CDR1 SGHTA, CDR2 FQGNSA. The CDR3 extends over 15 amino acids. The V and J ends lost 3 bases and 4 bases, in that order; junction bases with no gene match: 5. The CDR3 DNA follows: TGTGCCAGCAGCTTTGACAGGGGACGGAATCAGCCCCAGCATTTT. Its protein product is CASSFDRGRNQPQHF.

The rearrangement uses TRBV7-3 and TRBJ2-3; the match to TRBD2 covers 7 bases. This CDR3 comprises 15 residues. CDR1 is SGHTA, CDR2 FQGTGA, per germline. The trim removed 1 base at V and 7 bases at J, leaving 8 bases unmatched. CDR3 residues: CASSLMGLAVYTQYF. CDR3 bases: TGTGCCAGCAGCTTAATGGGGCTAGCGGTCTATACGCAGTATTTT.

J is TRBJ2-1 and V is TRBV9, with TRBD1 identical over 8 bases. Per the germline V gene, CDR1 is SGDLS and CDR2 is YYNGEE. The junction had 4 bases not matched to a gene; V was cut back by 1 base and J by 4 bases. The CDR3 has 15 amino acids. The CDR3 DNA reads as TGTGCCAGCAGCGTACAGGGGGCAGAGTACAATGAGCAGTTCTTC. It translates to CASSVQGAEYNEQFF.

The J gene is TRBJ1-2, the V gene TRBV7-9; D may be TRBD1 (5 bases). CDR3 length: 14 amino acids. Per germline, CDR1 SEHNR and CDR2 FQNEAQ (reference sequence). The germline V and J ends were trimmed by 1 base and 5 bases, with 11 bases remaining between them. CDR3 loop: CASSLEGRTYGYTF. CDR3 bases: TGTGCCAGCAGCTTAGAGGGGAGGACTTATGGCTACACCTTC.

The chain recombines TRBV7-2 with TRBJ1-2; D perhaps matches TRBD1 (5 bases). Germline CDR1 and CDR2: SGHTA and FQGNSA. The V and J ends lost 4 bases and 4 bases respectively, with 7 bases between them. CDR3 length: 12 amino acids. The CDR3 reads CASSSDSYGYTF. CDR3 DNA: TGTGCCAGCAGCTCCGACAGCTATGGCTACACCTTC.

V and J are TRBV7-8 and TRBJ2-2, with D perhaps matching TRBD2 (5 bases). This CDR3 is 14 amino acids long. V lost 1 base and J 7 bases, leaving 10 bases between the germline ends. The V gene's germline CDR1 is SGHVS and CDR2 FQNEAQ. CDR3 sequence (DNA): TGTGCCAGCAGCTTAGTGGCTAGCAGCGGGGAGCTGTTTTTT. Its translation: CASSLVASSGELFF.

In nucleotides, the CDR3 is TGTGCCAGCAGTTCTAACATTAACCGACAGAGCACAGATACGCAGTATTTT. This encodes CASSSNINRQSTDTQYF. The rearrangement joins TRBV28 to TRBJ2-3; maybe TRBD1 (5 bases). Germline CDR1 is MDHEN and CDR2 is SYDVKM. CDR3 length: 17 amino acids. The V gene lost 4 bases and the J gene lost 0 bases, with 17 bases spanning the gap.

CDR3 bases: TGTGCCAGCAGTGACGGCCACCACCGGGATTACGAGCAGTACTTC. Protein product: CASSDGHHRDYEQYF. The chain carries TRBV2 and TRBJ2-7; TRBD2 is a possible D gene (5 bases). V gave up 3 bases and J gave up 4 bases, with 16 bases separating them. The CDR3 totals 15 residues. CDR1 and CDR2 from the germline V gene are SNHLY and FYNNEI.

CDR3 DNA: TGCAGCGTGGGACTAGCGGGAGGCTCCTACAATGAGCAGTTCTTC. It codes for CSVGLAGGSYNEQFF. The gene calls are TRBV29-1 and TRBJ2-1, with 15 bases lining up with TRBD2. CDR1 is SQVTM, CDR2 ANQGSEA, per germline. CDR3 length equals 15 residues. With 6 bases clipped from V and 0 bases from J, the junction kept 0 bases outside the gene matches.

In its sample, this clone was seen a few times. V is TRBV29-1 and J is TRBJ1-1, with 9 bases matching TRBD1. There are 13 residues in the CDR3. The J segment lost 4 bases and the V segment lost 5 bases, leaving 5 bases of the junction unmatched. The germline V gene encodes CDR1 SQVTM and CDR2 ANQGSEA. The chain's CDR3 is CSVRTGEGTEAFF. The CDR3 coding sequence is TGCAGCGTTAGGACAGGGGAGGGCACTGAAGCTTTCTTT.

This chain uses TRBV7-2 with TRBJ1-2; 9 nucleotides align to TRBD1. The germline V gene has CDR1 SGHTA and CDR2 FQGNSA. V shed 1 base, J shed 2 bases, and the junction held 11 bases outside the gene matches. CDR3 length: 18 residues. The CDR3 region has the DNA TGTGCCAGCAGCTTAGAACGCCCCGGGACAGGGTGGAACTATGGCTACACCTTC. Translated, it gives CASSLERPGTGWNYGYTF.

The V call is TRBV19, the J call TRBJ2-2; D might be TRBD1 (5 bases). This CDR3 region has 16 residues. Germline values: CDR1 LNHDA, CDR2 SQIVND (reference sequence). Trimming cost V 6 bases and J 0 bases, with 14 bases left between them. CDR3 loop: CASSPSGRANTGELFF. The DNA of the CDR3 is TGTGCCAGTAGCCCATCAGGGCGCGCGAACACCGGGGAGCTGTTTTTT.

J is TRBJ2-7 and V is TRBV27; TRBD1 agrees at 7 bases. Germline V gene sequence: CDR1 MNHEY, CDR2 SMNVEV (reference sequence). The CDR3 runs to 15 residues. V dropped 5 bases and J dropped 3; count of bases not matched to a gene: 10. The CDR3 protein is CASSPEPDRLYEQYF. The DNA of the CDR3 is TGTGCCAGCAGTCCGGAACCGGACAGGCTCTACGAGCAGTACTTC.

The rearrangement uses TRBV16 and TRBJ1-2, with D possibly matching TRBD1 (5 bases). The CDR3 is 14 residues long. The germline V gene encodes CDR1 KGHSY and CDR2 FQNENV. With 2 bases removed from V and 4 bases from J, the gap between germline ends came to 11 bases. CDR3 amino acids: CASSQDAGGYGYTF. CDR3 in DNA: TGTGCCAGCAGCCAAGATGCGGGGGGCTATGGCTACACCTTC.

The chain carries TRBV2 and TRBJ2-3; tentatively, D is TRBD1 (6 bases). CDR1 is SNHLY, CDR2 FYNNEI, per germline. Trimming pared 1 base from V and 4 bases from J, leaving 12 bases between. This CDR3 has 15 amino acids. Written as DNA, the CDR3 is TGTGCCAGCAGTGAAGGCAGGGGTCGAGCAGATACGCAGTATTTT. The encoded protein is CASSEGRGRADTQYF.

The V and J genes are TRBV12-5 and TRBJ2-3, with 7 bases that match TRBD2. V lost 6 bases and J lost 11; bases outside the gene matches: 8. Germline CDR1 is LGHNT and CDR2 is FRNRAP. The CDR3 has 12 amino acids. The CDR3 bases are TGTGCTAGTGGGATGACTAGCAGACAGCAGTATTTT. Amino acids: CASGMTSRQQYF.

The chain is built from TRBV18 and TRBJ2-1; 8 bases are shared with TRBD2. The J segment lost 7 bases and the V segment lost 2 bases, leaving 7 bases of the junction unmatched. Germline V gives CDR1 KGHSH, CDR2 LQKENI. CDR3 length equals 15 residues. CDR3 in amino acids: CASSPGSGSSNEQFF. Here the CDR3 DNA reads TGTGCCAGCTCACCAGGGAGCGGGAGTAGTAATGAGCAGTTCTTC. The complete variable domain, with remaining parts taken from reference TRBV18 and TRBJ2-1, reads NAGVMQNPRHLVRRRGQEARLRCSPMKGHSHVYWYRQLPEEGLKFMVYLQKENIIDESGMPKERFSAEFPKEGPSILRIQQVVRGDSAAYFCASSPGSGSSNEQFFGPGTRLTVL.

V is TRBV19 and J is TRBJ1-5; 7 bases are shared with TRBD1. V shed 4 bases, J shed 0 bases, and the junction held 6 bases outside the gene matches. CDR3 size: 16 residues. Per germline, CDR1 LNHDA and CDR2 SQIVND (reference sequence). The CDR3 nucleotides read TGTGCCAGTAGTACTACAGGGGCGGATAGCAATCAGCCCCAGCATTTT. Protein product: CASSTTGADSNQPQHF.

This chain uses TRBV11-2 with TRBJ2-7; 9 nucleotides match TRBD2. CDR3 size: 15 residues. CDR1 and CDR2 (germline): SGHAT, FQNNGV. Losses at the gene ends were 3 bases for V and 3 bases for J; bases not matched to a gene: 6. The CDR3 region has the DNA TGTGCCAGCAGCTTGACTAGCGGAGCCCTCTACGAGCAGTACTTC. Amino acid sequence: CASSLTSGALYEQYF.

The chain uses TRBV6-5 and TRBJ1-1, with 7 bases matching TRBD1. Germline CDR1 is MNHEY and CDR2 is SVGAGI. The CDR3 totals 15 residues. V shed 4 bases and J 1 base; nucleotides not matched to a gene: 6. CDR3 in DNA: TGTGCCAGCAGTTGGGACCGGGACAGGAACACTGAAGCTTTCTTT. Protein product: CASSWDRDRNTEAFF.

This chain uses TRBV7-2 with TRBJ2-1; TRBD2 matches 7 bases. V lost 2 bases and J lost 8; bases outside the gene matches: 6. Germline-derived CDR1 and CDR2 are SGHTA and FQGNSA. CDR3 size: 14 residues. The CDR3 reads CASSLLGSGHEQFF. Written as DNA, the CDR3 is TGTGCCAGCAGCTTATTGGGTAGCGGGCATGAGCAGTTCTTC.

V is TRBV2 and J is TRBJ2-2, with D maybe TRBD1 (6 bases). The CDR3 spans 14 residues. Germline-derived CDR1 and CDR2 are SNHLY and FYNNEI. V dropped 9 bases and J dropped 5 bases, with 16 bases sitting between them. CDR3 DNA: TGTGCCAGACACCTAGGGGGTCCTACCGGGGAGCTGTTTTTT. Translated, it gives CARHLGGPTGELFF.

V usage is TRBV7-2 and J usage is TRBJ1-2; 7 bases map to TRBD1. The germline V gene has CDR1 SGHTA and CDR2 FQGNSA. The CDR3 has 16 amino acids. Trimming removed 5 bases from V and 2 bases from J; junction bases left unmatched: 11. CDR3 nucleotides: TGTGCCAGCAGCCCCACCCCGGCGGGACAGAACTATGGCTACACCTTC. Amino acids: CASSPTPAGQNYGYTF.

In its sample, this clone was seen a few times. The chain carries TRBV6-1 and TRBJ2-3, with 9 bases fitting TRBD2. Per the germline V gene, CDR1 is MNHNS and CDR2 is SASEGT. V trimming: 4 bases; J trimming: 6 bases; junction bases outside the gene matches: 8. This CDR3 has 15 amino acids. The CDR3 DNA sequence: TGTGCCAGCAGTGTATTAGCGGGAGAAGTGGATACGCAGTATTTT. It is translated as CASSVLAGEVDTQYF.

This clone was recorded a few times. The V and J genes are TRBV7-3 and TRBJ1-2, with D possibly matching TRBD1 (6 bases). CDR1 and CDR2 (germline): SGHTA, FQGTGA. V was clipped by 3 bases and J by 7 bases, with 15 bases between them. This CDR3 is built from 14 residues. CDR3 coding DNA: TGTGCCAGCAGCTTGGCCAGGGGAGTCGGTGGCTACACCTTC. Translated, it gives CASSLARGVGGYTF.

The chain is built from TRBV7-2 and TRBJ2-2; 9 bases fit TRBD1. The CDR3 extends over 16 amino acids. Germline CDR1 is SGHTA and CDR2 is FQGNSA. With 6 bases clipped from V and 4 bases from J, the junction kept 9 bases outside the gene matches. CDR3 residues: CASRLTGGAGTGELFF. CDR3 coding DNA: TGTGCCAGCAGACTCACAGGGGGCGCCGGCACCGGGGAGCTGTTTTTT. Looking up the rest from reference TRBV7-2 and TRBJ2-2 gives the full variable domain: GAGVSQSPSNKVTEKGKDVELRCDPISGHTALYWYRQSLGQGLEFLIYFQGNSAPDKSGLPSDRFSAERTGGSVSTLTIQRTQQEDSAVYLCASRLTGGAGTGELFFGEGSRLTVL.

The CDR3 DNA follows: TGTGCCAGCAGTTACTCGCTAGCGGGAGGGAACAATGAGCAGTTCTTC. Its protein is CASSYSLAGGNNEQFF. V is TRBV6-5 and J is TRBJ2-1; TRBD2 agrees at 12 bases. V was clipped by 0 bases and J by 5 bases; unmatched bases: 2. Germline V gives CDR1 MNHEY, CDR2 SVGAGI. This CDR3 is 16 amino acids long.

In DNA, the CDR3 is TGCGCCAGCAGCTTGGAGGGGCGATTCTCCCGCACAGATACGCAGTATTTT. Its protein product is CASSLEGRFSRTDTQYF. The chain joins TRBV5-1 to TRBJ2-3; weak D call: TRBD1 (5 bases). V lost 0 bases, J lost 1 base, and 15 bases lay in between. The germline V gene has CDR1 SGHRS and CDR2 YFSETQ. This CDR3 spans 17 amino acids. Full variable domain (rest looked up from reference TRBV5-1 and TRBJ2-3): KAGVTQTPRYLIKTRGQQVTLSCSPISGHRSVSWYQQTPGQGLQFLFEYFSETQRNKGNFPGRFSGRQFSNSRSEMNVSTLELGDSALYLCASSLEGRFSRTDTQYFGPGTRLTVL.

The CDR3 coding sequence is TGTGCCAGTCACCAGGGTTTCTCTGGAAACACCATATATTTT. Its translation is CASHQGFSGNTIYF. The genes are TRBV19 and TRBJ1-3; D might be TRBD1 (5 bases). Germline values: CDR1 LNHDA, CDR2 SQIVND (reference sequence). Trimming removed 8 bases at V and 0 bases at J, with 11 bases between. The CDR3 extends over 14 amino acids.

The table lists this clone with a count of one. The chain joins TRBV7-8 to TRBJ2-3; TRBD1 is a possible D gene (5 bases). Germline assignment: CDR1 SGHVS and CDR2 FQNEAQ. Between the trimmed V and J ends, which lost 3 bases and 2 bases, there was a span of 15 bases. The CDR3 loop spans 16 amino acids. CDR3 in DNA: TGTGCCAGCAGCTTGGAAGGGGCCACTTACACAGATACGCAGTATTTT. Translating gives CASSLEGATYTDTQYF.

The chain combines TRBV6-5 with TRBJ2-5; D ambiguous. V lost 8 bases and J 7 bases, leaving 17 bases between the germline ends. Germline V gene data show CDR1 as MNHEY and CDR2 as SVGAGI. This CDR3 comprises 13 residues. The CDR3 DNA is TGTGCCAGCGTCTCTGGGTTAGAGCGGACCCAGTACTTC. Translated, it gives CASVSGLERTQYF.

The chain couples TRBV7-6 to TRBJ2-7; tentatively, D is TRBD2 (5 bases). Germline CDR1 reads SGHVS; CDR2 reads FNYEAQ. The CDR3 has 12 residues. CDR3 in DNA: TGTCCTCAGTCCGTCGATCGGGAAGAGCAGTACGTC. Translating gives CPQSVDREEQYV.